Following are 23 T cell receptor beta chains from one sample sequenced in a study of cytomegalovirus exposure and HLA in healthy donors. Primers: 60 Vbeta forward and 13 Jbeta reverse. Sequencing used immunoSEQ multiplex PCR; TCRdb keeps in-frame clones, though not all of them. This table holds about 200,000 clones, roughly 77% found once. Sample: PBMCs. The receptors derive from a male donor in good health and CMV-seropositive.

The chain uses TRBV6-5 and TRBJ2-7; D possibly corresponds to TRBD1 (7 bases). The CDR3 loop spans 15 amino acids. Germline V CDR1 and CDR2: MNHEY, SVGAGI. V was trimmed by 3 bases and J by 4 bases, leaving 16 bases between them. The CDR3 sequence: CASSYRDSGGYEQYF. The DNA for the CDR3 is TGTGCCAGCAGTTATCGGGACTCAGGGGGTTACGAGCAGTACTTC.

This chain uses TRBV10-3 with TRBJ1-5; TRBD1 might be the D (5 bases). This CDR3 spans 14 amino acids. The germline CDR1 and CDR2 sequences are ENHRY and SYGVKD. V dropped 11 bases and J dropped 2 bases, with 16 bases sitting between them. The CDR3, as DNA: TGTGCCGCAAACGGGCAGGGTGGCAATCAGCCCCAGCATTTT. This gives the protein CAANGQGGNQPQHF.

The chain has TRBV7-2 and TRBJ2-1, with a possible D match to TRBD2 (6 bases). The CDR3 length is 14 residues. V was clipped by 5 bases and J by 4 bases, with 12 bases between them. CDR1 and CDR2 from the germline V gene are SGHTA and FQGNSA. CDR3 DNA: TGTGCCAGCAGCCTCCGGGACTCTTACAATGAGCAGTTCTTC. Its protein is CASSLRDSYNEQFF. The variable domain in full, completed from reference TRBV7-2 and TRBJ2-1, reads GAGVSQSPSNKVTEKGKDVELRCDPISGHTALYWYRQSLGQGLEFLIYFQGNSAPDKSGLPSDRFSAERTGGSVSTLTIQRTQQEDSAVYLCASSLRDSYNEQFFGPGTRLTVL.

V and J are TRBV28 and TRBJ2-1; perhaps TRBD2 as D (6 bases). The V gene's germline CDR1 is MDHEN and CDR2 SYDVKM. The germline V and J ends were trimmed by 5 bases and 5 bases, with 19 bases remaining between them. The CDR3 loop spans 16 amino acids. Here the CDR3 DNA reads TGTGCCAGCAGTCCCCCGGGGGAGAGAAGTCACAATGAGCAGTTCTTC. Protein: CASSPPGERSHNEQFF.

The chain joins TRBV7-2 to TRBJ1-2; maybe TRBD1 (5 bases). Trimming took 2 bases from V and 8 from J, leaving 18 bases between them. CDR1 and CDR2 from the germline V gene are SGHTA and FQGNSA. CDR3 length: 15 residues. CDR3 sequence reads: CASSLLYLDSGGYTF. The CDR3 DNA sequence: TGTGCCAGCAGCTTACTTTACCTCGACAGTGGCGGCTACACCTTC. Full variable domain (remainder filled in from reference TRBV7-2 and TRBJ1-2): GAGVSQSPSNKVTEKGKDVELRCDPISGHTALYWYRQSLGQGLEFLIYFQGNSAPDKSGLPSDRFSAERTGGSVSTLTIQRTQQEDSAVYLCASSLLYLDSGGYTFGSGTRLTVV.

J is TRBJ2-7 and V is TRBV5-1; D ambiguous. The germline V gene encodes CDR1 SGHRS and CDR2 YFSETQ. Trimming left V 3 bases short and J 4 bases short, with 8 bases between. The CDR3 spans 12 residues. The CDR3 DNA reads TGCGCCAGCAGCTCCAACGAGTACGAGCAGTACTTC. Amino acids: CASSSNEYEQYF.

This chain uses TRBV9 with TRBJ2-7, with D possibly being TRBD2 (5 bases). Deletions cut 4 bases from V and 1 base from J, with 12 bases between. The CDR3 has 14 residues. Germline V lookup: CDR1 SGDLS, CDR2 YYNGEE. Here the CDR3 reads CASSSRPGSYEQYF. CDR3 nucleotide sequence: TGTGCCAGCAGCTCTCGGCCGGGATCCTACGAGCAGTACTTC.

The chain recombines TRBV7-2 with TRBJ2-1; D is ambiguous. Germline V gene data show CDR1 as SGHTA and CDR2 as FQGNSA. V was cut by 1 base and J by 7 bases, with 11 bases left in between. There are 14 residues in the CDR3. CDR3: CASSLVAVENEQFF. DNA for the CDR3: TGTGCCAGCAGCTTAGTCGCGGTGGAGAATGAGCAGTTCTTC.

This chain connects TRBV6-6 to TRBJ2-1; D is possibly TRBD1 (6 bases). CDR1 and CDR2 (germline): MNHNY, SVGAGI (reference sequence). The CDR3 consists of 12 residues. The germline V and J ends were trimmed by 7 bases and 12 bases, with 16 bases remaining between them. The CDR3 DNA follows: TGTGCCAGCACCAAGACAGGCGGATTGCAGTTCTTC. Its protein product is CASTKTGGLQFF.

This rearrangement joins TRBV6-1 to TRBJ2-7; 12 bases align to TRBD2. V gave up 6 bases and J gave up 9 bases; unmatched junction bases: 9. CDR1 and CDR2 (germline): MNHNS, SASEGT. The CDR3 totals 14 residues. The CDR3 nucleotides read TGTGCCAGCAGACCTAGCGGGGGGGCCAGTGCGCAGTACTTC. Translation gives CASRPSGGASAQYF.

The chain combines TRBV10-3 with TRBJ2-5; D gene uncertain. CDR1 is ENHRY and CDR2 is SYGVKD in the germline V gene. There are 12 residues in the CDR3. V was cut by 8 bases and J by 2 bases, with 9 bases left in between. The CDR3 DNA follows: TGTGCCATCGGTCAGAATCAAGAGACCCAGTACTTC. As protein: CAIGQNQETQYF.

This clone occurred a few times. The genes are TRBV11-2 and TRBJ2-7; 8 positions match TRBD2. Looked up from germline, CDR1 is SGHAT and CDR2 is FQNNGV. V shed 5 bases, J shed 6 bases, and the junction held 15 bases outside the gene matches. The CDR3 length is 16 residues. Here the CDR3 DNA reads TGTGCCAGCAGCCCCCTGGCTAGCGGGCCCCTACCCGAGCAGTACTTC. Translation gives CASSPLASGPLPEQYF.

This chain connects TRBV18 to TRBJ1-2; D remains unclear. Germline V gives CDR1 KGHSH, CDR2 LQKENI. V gave up 0 bases and J gave up 5 bases, with 10 bases separating them. This CDR3 is 14 amino acids long. The CDR3 bases are TGTGCCAGCTCACCACCGTTTCAGAATTATGGCTACACCTTC. It translates to CASSPPFQNYGYTF.

This clone came up a few times. This chain links TRBV7-2 with TRBJ1-5, with 10 bases aligning to TRBD1. With V trimmed by 5 bases and J by 2 bases, 6 bases remained unmatched. CDR1 is SGHTA and CDR2 is FQGNSA in the germline V gene. This CDR3 is 16 amino acids long. CDR3 bases: TGTGCCAGCAGCCGGGGCGGGACAGGGGGCAATCAGCCCCAGCATTTT. Amino acids: CASSRGGTGGNQPQHF.

This clone has a handful of counts. The rearrangement uses TRBV6-5 and TRBJ1-2; D is unresolved. Trimming removed 7 bases from V and 4 bases from J, with 7 bases in between. Germline assignment: CDR1 MNHEY and CDR2 SVGAGI. CDR3 length: 11 residues. The CDR3 protein is CASKEGYGYTF. CDR3 nucleotides: TGTGCCAGCAAGGAGGGCTATGGCTACACCTTC.

The chain links TRBV19 to TRBJ2-7; 7 bases are a match to TRBD2. This CDR3 has 15 amino acids. V gave up 7 bases and J gave up 0 bases; unmatched junction bases: 9. Per the germline V gene, CDR1 is LNHDA and CDR2 is SQIVND (reference sequence). CDR3 coding DNA: TGTGCCAGTAAAAGAGGACTAGACAGCTCCTACGAGCAGTACTTC. This codes for CASKRGLDSSYEQYF.

This clone has just a few counts. The chain employs TRBV19 and TRBJ2-7; TRBD1 matches at 7 bases. The V gene end was trimmed by 5 bases and the J gene end by 3 bases; junction bases not matched to a gene: 4. The CDR3 totals 13 residues. Germline loops: CDR1 LNHDA, CDR2 SQIVND (reference sequence). CDR3 sequence: CASSPGQNYEQYF. The CDR3 DNA reads TGTGCCAGTAGTCCGGGACAGAACTACGAGCAGTACTTC.

The CDR3 DNA sequence: TGTGCCAGCAGCCCGGGTGGCGGGGACAGTAATGAGCAGTTCTTC. This sequence encodes CASSPGGGDSNEQFF. The chain recombines TRBV11-3 with TRBJ2-1, with D possibly TRBD1 on 7 matching bases. Trimming removed 5 bases from V and 7 bases from J, with 18 bases in between. Germline loops: CDR1 SGHNT, CDR2 YENEEA. The CDR3 totals 15 residues.

This clone came up a few times. The chain employs TRBV7-3 and TRBJ2-2; 7 nucleotides align to TRBD2. The CDR3 has 15 residues. V shed 4 bases and J 6 bases; nucleotides not matched to a gene: 8. Germline V lookup: CDR1 SGHTA, CDR2 FQGTGA. In nucleotides, the CDR3 is TGTGCCAGCAGCTCATCCGGAACTAGCGCCGGGGAGCTGTTTTTT. It is translated as CASSSSGTSAGELFF.

The chain joins TRBV19 to TRBJ2-5; 7 bases align to TRBD2. Germline values: CDR1 LNHDA, CDR2 SQIVND (reference sequence). This CDR3 region has 13 residues. DNA of the CDR3: TGTGCTAAGGGTGGGAGGGCCTTGGAGACCCAGTACTTC. Its translation is CAKGGRALETQYF.

This clone was counted between two and nine times. The chain carries TRBV7-8 and TRBJ2-6; D is ambiguous. Per germline, CDR1 SGHVS and CDR2 FQNEAQ. V was clipped by 4 bases and J by 12 bases, with 13 bases between them. The CDR3 sequence is 13 residues long. The CDR3 coding sequence is TGTGCCAGCAGCTCCCGTGGAGAGCGCGTCCTGACTTTC. Protein product: CASSSRGERVLTF.

In its sample, this clone was seen a few times. This rearrangement joins TRBV9 to TRBJ1-5, with TRBD1 as a possible D gene (5 bases). The CDR3 totals 15 residues. Per germline, CDR1 SGDLS and CDR2 YYNGEE. Trimming stripped 3 bases from V and 1 base from J, with 11 bases between. The CDR3 here is CASSAGAGSNQPQHF. The DNA of the CDR3 is TGTGCCAGCAGCGCCGGGGCGGGGAGCAATCAGCCCCAGCATTTT.

This clone was detected only a few times. The J gene is TRBJ1-2, the V gene TRBV19, with 10 bases that match TRBD1. CDR1 and CDR2 (germline): LNHDA, SQIVND (reference sequence). This CDR3 has 15 amino acids. The J segment lost 4 bases and the V segment lost 4 bases, leaving 6 bases of the junction unmatched. CDR3 bases: TGTGCCAGTAGTAGTAGGACAGGGGGACGCTATGGCTACACCTTC. Protein product: CASSSRTGGRYGYTF.